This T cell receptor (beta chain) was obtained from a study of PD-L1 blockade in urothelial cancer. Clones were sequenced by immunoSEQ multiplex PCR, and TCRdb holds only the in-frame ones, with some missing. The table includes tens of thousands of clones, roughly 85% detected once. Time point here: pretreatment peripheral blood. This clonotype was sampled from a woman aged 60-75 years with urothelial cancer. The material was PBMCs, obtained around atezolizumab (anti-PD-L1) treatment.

CDR3 residues: CASRWREWYQPQHF. The CDR3 region has the DNA TGTGCCAGCAGGTGGAGGGAGTGGTATCAGCCCCAGCATTTT. The chain couples TRBV2 to TRBJ1-5, with D unresolved. The V end was cut by 6 bases, the J end by 5 bases, with 14 bases between. Germline values: CDR1 SNHLY, CDR2 FYNNEI. The length of the CDR3 is 14 residues.